This T cell receptor (beta chain) came from a study of T cells after yellow fever vaccination (dated by TCRdb to between 2017 and 2020). Notes on the research overall: The SMART-Seq v4 Ultra Low Input RNA kit was used to prepare libraries from fractions with low cell numbers. To follow T-cell clones before and after primary and booster YFV17D yellow fever vaccination, bulk TCR alpha and beta repertoires were sequenced over time. Two healthy male donors made up the cohort, one aged 18 to 29 years and the other aged 30 to 40 years. Blood was drawn at multiple timepoints before and after primary and secondary immunization, with bulk PBMC replicates and cell subsets isolated. The study at large found these results: Most clones expanded after primary vaccination (around 96% of CD4 and about 85% of CD8) were re-detected after the booster, suggesting that broad memory maintenance occurred. A small fraction of clonotypes appeared in both the CD4 and CD8 compartments, likely as a result of convergent recombination. Because the study included only a couple of donors, the extent to which the findings can be generalized is limited. Compared with the primary T-cell response, the secondary T-cell response was weaker but faster, peaking on day 5 rather than day 15. Computational filtering was required because FACS-sorted repertoires could contain abundant contaminating clonotypes from the bulk population.

Explained via the paper, the treatment or condition label denotes: live attenuated yellow fever vaccine strain. At every blood-draw timepoint, two biological replicates of bulk PBMCs were collected. A standard Ficoll-Paque protocol was used to isolate PBMCs from peripheral blood. TriZol was used to extract RNA from bulk PBMCs, from CD4 and CD8 fractions, and from dextramer-positive and dextramer-negative fractions. Here V drops 7 bases and J drops 3 bases, and the junction holds 7 bases not matched to any gene. Inclusive of the bounding cysteine and phenylalanine, the CDR3 is 14 residues long. The retained sequence is limited to the CDR3, 42 bases, with the frame set at the first base. TCR cDNA was synthesized by 5'RACE template switching, which introduced a universal primer site and unique molecular identifiers. Priming of cDNA synthesis was performed from both the TCR alpha and TCR beta constant segments. Two PCR steps were used to amplify libraries, with sample barcodes and sequencing adapters being added in the second step. Sequencing of the libraries was done on either Illumina HiSeq 2500 (2x100 bp) or NovaSeq (2x150 bp). The original methods were these. MIGEC handled demultiplexing of reads and collapsing into UMI consensus sequences, while MiXCR performed V(D)J alignment. Vaccine-responding clonotypes were defined with edgeR using replicate PBMC samples, requiring FDR below 0.01 and a log2 fold change above 5 up to day 15. Each bulk clonotype was labeled CD4 or CD8 based on which sequenced repertoire, CD4 or CD8, contained the clonotype at higher abundance. Clones were called with MiXCR by TCRdb after fastp trimmed the public reads at Q25, and only in-frame beta chains were retained. A single entry per CDR3 protein holds the most common genes and DNA from its merged rows. These V and J calls rely on TCRdb rather than the paper's analysis. A total of about 580,000 distinct CDR3 sequences appear in this sample, 17% of them only once. Of the sample, roughly 17% is held by the ten largest clones.

Comments on this clonotype: This clone's antigen is unknown. One base away there is no much larger clone; base qualities are not given.

The sample was PBMCs, taken less than 6 days after the first yellow fever vaccination. The chain employs TRBV12-3 or TRBV12-4 and TRBJ2-7; 9 bases in the middle match TRBD2. This sequence was found in a man aged 18 to 30 who received the YFV17D yellow fever vaccine. CDR3 sequence: CASTFSGGYYEQYF. The DNA sequence is TGTGCCAGCACTTTCAGCGGGGGGTACTACGAGCAGTACTTC.